The clone carrying this TCR beta chain appeared many times. MiXCR, applied by TCRdb to the 5' RACE reads, yields one record per CDR3 protein. The profile shows some 350,000 distinct CDR3 sequences, approximately 13% of them singletons. This sample was taken from a study of T-cell memory formation after mild COVID-19. Background on the study: Clusters were largely donor specific.

Germline loops: CDR1 SGHRS, CDR2 YFSETQ. Between the trimmed V and J ends, which lost 4 bases and 1 base, there was a span of 11 bases. The length of the CDR3 is 14 residues. The chain combines TRBV5-1 with TRBJ1-1; maybe TRBD1 (5 bases). Source material: PBMCs or a T cell subset sorted from them (not recorded which). This sequence originates from a man aged 18 to 30 who had mild COVID-19 (a few samples of this study predate the infection). Cell type and time point are not known. DNA for the CDR3: TGCGCCAGCAGCCGCTATACAGGGAACACTGAAGCTTTCTTT. Encoded protein: CASSRYTGNTEAFF.